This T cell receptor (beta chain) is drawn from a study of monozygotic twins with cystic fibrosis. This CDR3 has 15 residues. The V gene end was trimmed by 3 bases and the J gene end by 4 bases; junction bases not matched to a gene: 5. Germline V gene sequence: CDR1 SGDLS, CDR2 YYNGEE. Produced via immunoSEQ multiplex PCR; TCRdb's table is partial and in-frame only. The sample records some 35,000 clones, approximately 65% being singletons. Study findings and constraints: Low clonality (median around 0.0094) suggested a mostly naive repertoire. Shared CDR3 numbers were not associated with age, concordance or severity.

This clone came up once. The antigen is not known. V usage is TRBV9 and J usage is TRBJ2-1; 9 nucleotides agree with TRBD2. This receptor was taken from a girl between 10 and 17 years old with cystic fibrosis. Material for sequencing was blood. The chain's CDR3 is CASSAQAGGYNEQFF. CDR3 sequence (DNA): TGTGCCAGCAGCGCTCAAGCGGGAGGATACAATGAGCAGTTCTTC.